This T cell receptor (beta chain) was identified in a study of CD8+ T cells in alopecia areata. RNA extraction was followed by reverse transcription into cDNA, which acted as the sequencing template. The protocol was immunoSEQ multiplex PCR, while the TCRdb copy is restricted to in-frame clones and leaves out a portion. Here the sample spans more than 110,000 clones, roughly 54% being singletons. Germline V gene lookup returns CDR1 LGHNT and CDR2 FRNRAP. Deletions cut 6 bases from V and 4 bases from J, with 10 bases between. This CDR3 spans 13 amino acids. The treatment: oral pan-JAK inhibitor, 5-10 mg twice daily.

The chain carries TRBV12-5 and TRBJ2-1; D is unclear. The sequencing here drew on CD8+ T cells sorted from blood, taken at week 4, from a patient treated with tofacitinib. The sequence came from a human donor with alopecia areata. CDR3 residues: CASGIRLYNEQFF. Here the CDR3 DNA reads TGTGCTAGTGGAATCCGACTGTACAATGAGCAGTTCTTC.